A single sample is the source of the 25 T cell receptor beta chains below, sequenced in a study of T cell responses to AZD1222 COVID-19 vaccine. Generated by immunoSEQ multiplex PCR, the TCRdb table keeps only in-frame clones and is missing some. Among about 140,000 clones listed, more than 90% were seen once. The input for sequencing was peripheral blood, taken on day 0 of AZD1222 vaccination. The receptors come from an adult in good health.

The V gene is TRBV27, the J gene TRBJ2-1; TRBD2 matches 9 bases. CDR3 length equals 18 residues. Looked up from germline, CDR1 is MNHEY and CDR2 is SMNVEV (reference sequence). The V segment lost 5 bases and the J segment 4 bases; nucleotides outside the gene matches: 15. DNA of the CDR3: TGTGCCAGCAGTCCCTCCCAGATCAGGCTAGCGGGGTACAATGAGCAGTTCTTC. Translated: CASSPSQIRLAGYNEQFF.

This clone was seen just once. The rearrangement uses TRBV21-1 and TRBJ2-5. TRBV21-1 is given as a pseudogene. This CDR3 is 11 amino acids long. CDR3 coding DNA: TGTGCCAGCAGCTTTCAAGAGACCCAGTACTTC. Its translation: CASSFQETQYF.

V usage is TRBV6-5 and J usage is TRBJ1-1; D may be TRBD1 (6 bases). The germline CDR1 and CDR2 sequences are MNHEY and SVGAGI. The CDR3 is 13 residues long. V dropped 2 bases and J dropped 11 bases, with 15 bases sitting between them. The CDR3 loop reads CASSYGQGSWAFF. The CDR3 DNA follows: TGTGCCAGCAGTTACGGGCAGGGGAGTTGGGCTTTCTTT.

The V call is TRBV19, the J call TRBJ1-6, with 8 bases fitting TRBD1. The ends lost 3 bases at V and 5 bases at J; junction bases unmatched: 6. The CDR3 length is 16 residues. CDR1 and CDR2 from the germline V gene are LNHDA and SQIVND (reference sequence). As DNA, the CDR3 is TGTGCCAGTAGTATCCTCTGGGGACAGGATAATTCACCCCTCCACTTT. Amino acid sequence: CASSILWGQDNSPLHF.

The chain carries TRBV2 and TRBJ1-1, with TRBD1 matching 7 bases. The CDR3 loop spans 16 amino acids. With V trimmed by 1 base and J by 2 bases, 7 bases remained unmatched. Germline assignment: CDR1 SNHLY and CDR2 FYNNEI. This chain's CDR3 is CASSEETGTVNTEAFF. The CDR3 region has the DNA TGTGCCAGCAGTGAAGAAACCGGGACAGTAAACACTGAAGCTTTCTTT.

About this clone itself: The junction departs from the called germline gene at one end, perhaps through a read error. The chain is built from TRBV3-1 (or the pseudogene TRBV3-2) and TRBJ1-4; D gene unclear. Germline V lookup: CDR1 LGHDT, CDR2 YNNKEL (reference sequence). This CDR3 has 13 amino acids. For the CDR3, the DNA is TGTGCCAGCAGCCAAGAAACAGTTGAAAATCTGTTTTTT. It codes for CASSQETVENLFF.

This clone has more than one count but fewer than ten. The chain is built from TRBV7-2 and TRBJ1-5; D is unclear. In germline, CDR1 is SGHTA, CDR2 FQGNSA. V lost 1 base and J lost 9, with 22 bases in between. This CDR3 is 17 amino acids long. CDR3 sequence: CASSLGGPMSPMSPQHF. For the CDR3, the DNA is TGTGCCAGCAGCTTAGGAGGACCGATGTCGCCGATGTCGCCCCAGCATTTT.

This chain uses TRBV28 with TRBJ2-7, with 7 nucleotides matching TRBD1. Losses at the gene ends were 8 bases for V and 0 bases for J; bases not matched to a gene: 4. This CDR3 spans 13 amino acids. Looked up from germline, CDR1 is MDHEN and CDR2 is SYDVKM. CDR3 residues: CASYGQDSYEQYF. DNA for the CDR3: TGTGCCAGCTACGGACAGGACTCCTACGAGCAGTACTTC.

The V gene is TRBV27, the J gene TRBJ2-2; no definite D call. Germline lookup yields CDR1 MNHEY and CDR2 SMNVEV (reference sequence). Trimming shortened V by 1 base and J by 2 bases, and 5 bases separated the two germline ends. CDR3 length: 14 amino acids. The CDR3: CASSLFPNTGELFF. The CDR3 region has the DNA TGTGCCAGCAGTTTATTTCCAAACACCGGGGAGCTGTTTTTT.

The genes are TRBV5-1 and TRBJ1-3; D gene ambiguous. Germline V gives CDR1 SGHRS, CDR2 YFSETQ. CDR3 length: 11 amino acids. V lost 2 bases to trimming and J lost 4 bases, with 1 base between them. CDR3 sequence: CASSFGNTIYF. As DNA, the CDR3 is TGCGCCAGCAGCTTCGGAAACACCATATATTTT.

The chain joins TRBV18 to TRBJ2-5, with TRBD1 matching over 9 bases. The CDR3 consists of 15 residues. J lost 5 bases, V lost 4 bases, and 8 bases had no gene match. The germline V gene encodes CDR1 KGHSH and CDR2 LQKENI. The CDR3 DNA follows: TGTGCCAGCTCACAAGAACAGGGGGCACGGGAGACCCAGTACTTC. Protein product: CASSQEQGARETQYF.

This chain uses TRBV19 with TRBJ2-1; no clear D. This CDR3 has 13 amino acids. V shed 3 bases and J shed 7 bases, with 10 bases lying between them. Per germline, CDR1 LNHDA and CDR2 SQIVND (reference sequence). DNA for the CDR3: TGTGCCAGTAGTATTGTGGTGGGGAATGAGCAGTTCTTC. It yields the protein CASSIVVGNEQFF.

This chain joins TRBV7-9 and TRBJ2-7, with D perhaps TRBD1 (5 bases). CDR1 is SEHNR, CDR2 FQNEAQ, per germline (reference sequence). This CDR3 has 14 amino acids. The V and J ends lost 3 bases and 2 bases respectively, with 11 bases between them. The CDR3 DNA follows: TGTGCCAGCAGCTTCCCACAGGCTCCCTACGAGCAGTACTTC. Protein product: CASSFPQAPYEQYF. The full variable domain, in which reference TRBV7-9 and TRBJ2-7 provide the parts outside the CDR3, is DTGVSQNPRHKITKRGQNVTFRCDPISEHNRLYWYRQTLGQGPEFLTYFQNEAQLEKSRLLSDRFSAERPKGSFSTLEIQRTEQGDSAMYLCASSFPQAPYEQYFGPGTRLTVT.

This chain connects TRBV3-1 (or the pseudogene TRBV3-2) to TRBJ2-3, with D possibly TRBD2 on 6 matching bases. CDR3 length: 15 residues. The germline CDR1 and CDR2 sequences are LGHDT and YNNKEL (reference sequence). V shed 4 bases and J shed 6 bases, with 17 bases lying between them. Here the CDR3 reads CASSPRQLALDTQYF. The DNA of the CDR3 is TGTGCCAGCAGCCCGAGACAACTAGCATTGGATACGCAGTATTTT.

The V and J genes are TRBV7-8 and TRBJ2-7, with 9 nucleotides matching TRBD2. The CDR3 consists of 18 residues. CDR1 SGHVS and CDR2 FQNEAQ come from the germline V gene. The trim removed 0 bases at V and 0 bases at J, leaving 9 bases unmatched. Here the CDR3 DNA reads TGTGCCAGCAGCTTAGCAAGAGCGGGAGGCTACACCTCCTACGAGCAGTACTTC. Encoded protein: CASSLARAGGYTSYEQYF.

The chain couples TRBV6-5 to TRBJ2-7; 9 bases fit TRBD1. The germline V gene has CDR1 MNHEY and CDR2 SVGAGI. The CDR3 spans 15 residues. J lost 7 bases, V lost 6 bases, and 13 bases had no gene match. The CDR3 nucleotides read TGTGCCAGCAGCACCCGGACAGGGGCCCAGCGGGAGCAGTACTTC. Amino acids: CASSTRTGAQREQYF.

This clone was seen a single time. The chain has TRBV28 and TRBJ1-4; D not certain. Germline V gene sequence: CDR1 MDHEN, CDR2 SYDVKM. The V end lost 4 bases, the J end lost 4 bases, and 13 bases lay between the germline ends. The CDR3 loop spans 15 amino acids. The CDR3 sequence is CASSSAGPLNEKLFF. CDR3 nucleotides: TGTGCCAGCAGTTCGGCCGGGCCCCTTAATGAAAAACTGTTTTTT.

The V call is TRBV6-5, the J call TRBJ1-2, with D perhaps matching TRBD1 (5 bases). The germline V gene has CDR1 MNHEY and CDR2 SVGAGI. The V gene lost 7 bases and the J gene lost 7 bases, with 22 bases spanning the gap. The CDR3 is 15 residues long. In DNA form, the CDR3 reads TGTGCCAGCAAGGAGGAGGGGCGCCTTATGGGTGGCTACACCTTC. Encoded protein: CASKEEGRLMGGYTF.

The chain links TRBV6-6 to TRBJ1-4; no firm D call. This CDR3 has 12 residues. Germline CDR1 and CDR2: MNHNY and SVGAGI (reference sequence). V lost 8 bases and J 6 bases, leaving 10 bases between the germline ends. CDR3 bases: TGTGCCAGCCGTGGGATGGATGAAAAACTGTTTTTT. Its translation: CASRGMDEKLFF.

The chain couples TRBV2 to TRBJ1-6, with 8 bases lining up with TRBD1. There are 18 residues in the CDR3. With 9 bases clipped from V and 0 bases from J, the junction kept 13 bases outside the gene matches. Germline CDR1 and CDR2: SNHLY and FYNNEI. The CDR3 DNA reads as TGTGCCAGGAGCCTGGGACAGGTGACTAACTCCTATAATTCACCCCTCCACTTT. Translating it yields CARSLGQVTNSYNSPLHF.

This chain links TRBV19 with TRBJ1-3; 7 bases agree with TRBD1. V lost 7 bases, J lost 3 bases, and 9 bases stayed unmatched. The CDR3 totals 15 residues. The germline CDR1 and CDR2 sequences are LNHDA and SQIVND (reference sequence). The CDR3 loop is CASMRDRAHGNTIYF. In DNA form, the CDR3 reads TGTGCCAGTATGCGGGACAGAGCCCATGGAAACACCATATATTTT. The entire variable domain, with the rest obtained from reference TRBV19 and TRBJ1-3, is as follows: DGGITQSPKYLFRKEGQNVTLSCEQNLNHDAMYWYRQDPGQGLRLIYYSQIVNDFQKGDIAEGYSVSREKKESFPLTVTSAQKNPTAFYLCASMRDRAHGNTIYFGEGSWLTVV.

CDR3 bases: TGTGCCAGCAGCGGGACGCCGGGTCGCTACACCTTC. Its translation: CASSGTPGRYTF. The chain recombines TRBV11-2 with TRBJ1-2; tentatively, D is TRBD1 (5 bases). The V end lost 5 bases, the J end lost 9 bases, and 13 bases lay between the germline ends. This CDR3 has 12 residues. Germline V gene lookup returns CDR1 SGHAT and CDR2 FQNNGV.

The V gene is TRBV5-1, the J gene TRBJ2-1, with TRBD2 matching over 10 bases. CDR3 size: 18 residues. The V and J ends lost 2 bases and 3 bases, in that order; junction bases with no gene match: 11. CDR1 is SGHRS, CDR2 YFSETQ, per germline. The CDR3 coding sequence is TGCGCCAGCAGCTTTTTTGGGGCTAGCGGGAGTAACTACAATGAGCAGTTCTTC. It yields the protein CASSFFGASGSNYNEQFF.

CDR3 sequence: CASSPAQGVGETQYF. As DNA, the CDR3 is TGTGCCAGCTCACCAGCTCAGGGGGTTGGTGAGACCCAGTACTTC. The chain recombines TRBV18 with TRBJ2-5, with 7 bases fitting TRBD1. The CDR3 extends over 15 amino acids. The J segment lost 5 bases and the V segment lost 2 bases, leaving 8 bases of the junction unmatched. CDR1 and CDR2 from the germline V gene are KGHSH and LQKENI.

The V gene is TRBV19, the J gene TRBJ2-1; D might be TRBD1 (5 bases). Germline CDR1 reads LNHDA; CDR2 reads SQIVND (reference sequence). This CDR3 is built from 16 residues. Trimming left V 3 bases short and J 1 base short, with 13 bases between. The CDR3 loop reads CASSIVSGISYNEQFF. In DNA form, the CDR3 reads TGTGCCAGTAGTATCGTGTCAGGGATTTCCTACAATGAGCAGTTCTTC.